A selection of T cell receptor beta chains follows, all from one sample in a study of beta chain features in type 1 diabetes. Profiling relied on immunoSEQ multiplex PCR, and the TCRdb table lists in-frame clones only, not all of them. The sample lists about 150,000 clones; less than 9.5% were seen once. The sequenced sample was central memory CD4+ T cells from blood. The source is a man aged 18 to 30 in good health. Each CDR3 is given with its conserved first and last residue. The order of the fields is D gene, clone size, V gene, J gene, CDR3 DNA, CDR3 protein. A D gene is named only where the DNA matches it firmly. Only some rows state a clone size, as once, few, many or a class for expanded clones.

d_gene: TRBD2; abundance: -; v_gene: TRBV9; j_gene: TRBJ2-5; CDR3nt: TGTGCCAGCAGCGTAGGGGGACTAGCGGGGGCCGGAGAGACCCAGTACTTC; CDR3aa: CASSVGGLAGAGETQYF
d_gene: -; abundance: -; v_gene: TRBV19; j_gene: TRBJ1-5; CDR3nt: TGTGCCACCGCAGGGCGAGCGAATAGCAATCAGCCCCAGCATTTT; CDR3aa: CATAGRANSNQPQHF
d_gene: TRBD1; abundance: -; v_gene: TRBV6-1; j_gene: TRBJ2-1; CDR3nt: TGTGCCAGCAGTGTATCCGGTACAGGGGGTAGGAATGAGCAGTTCTTC; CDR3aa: CASSVSGTGGRNEQFF
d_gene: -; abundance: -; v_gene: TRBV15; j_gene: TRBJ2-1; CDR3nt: TGTGCCTCCTCCCTTCTTTTTGGGCAGACTAACTACAATGAGCAGTTCTTC; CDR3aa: CASSLLFGQTNYNEQFF
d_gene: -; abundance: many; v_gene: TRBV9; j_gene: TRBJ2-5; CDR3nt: TGTGCCAGCAGCGTAGGTGGCAAATCGGAGACCCAGTACTTC; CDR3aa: CASSVGGKSETQYF
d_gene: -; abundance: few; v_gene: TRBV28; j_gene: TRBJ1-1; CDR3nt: TGTGCCAGCAGATTAAACATGAACACTGAAGCTTTCTTT; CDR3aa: CASRLNMNTEAFF
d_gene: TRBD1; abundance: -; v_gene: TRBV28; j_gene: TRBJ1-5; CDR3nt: TGTGCCAGCAGTGCGGGACAGGGGCGTCAGCCCCAGCATTTT; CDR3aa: CASSAGQGRQPQHF
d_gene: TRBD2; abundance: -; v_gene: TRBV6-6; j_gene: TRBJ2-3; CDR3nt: TGTGCCAGCAGTTTACTAGCGGATAGCACAGATACGCAGTATTTT; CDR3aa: CASSLLADSTDTQYF
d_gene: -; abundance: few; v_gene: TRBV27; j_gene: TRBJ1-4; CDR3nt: TGTGCCAGCAGTTTACGGAGAAATGAAAAACTGTTTTTT; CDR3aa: CASSLRRNEKLFF
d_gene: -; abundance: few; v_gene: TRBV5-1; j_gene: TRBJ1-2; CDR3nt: TGCGCCAGCAGCTTGACAGGGCTGCAAGCTAACTATGGCTACACCTTC; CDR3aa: CASSLTGLQANYGYTF